Below, 23 T cell receptor beta chains from the same sample are listed, as sequenced in a study of T cells in Graves' hyperthyroidism and ophthalmopathy. It was RNA transcripts that yielded the amplified TCR beta CDR3 regions. First-round RT-PCR with HTBI primers amplified the TCR CDR3 region. TCRdb ran MiXCR on the multiplex PCR reads and lists one entry per CDR3 protein. In the table there are about 350,000 distinct CDR3 sequences, 15% to 20% of which are singletons. Material: blood. These receptors were obtained from a woman aged 40 to 50 with Graves' ophthalmopathy.

The genes are TRBV12-3 or TRBV12-4 and TRBJ1-5; TRBD1 matches at 8 bases. This CDR3 comprises 17 residues. The ends lost 5 bases at V and 0 bases at J; junction bases unmatched: 9. As DNA, the CDR3 is TGTGCCAGCAGTGCCGGGGACAGGAAGAATAGCAATCAGCCCCAGCATTTT. This sequence encodes CASSAGDRKNSNQPQHF.

There are many counts of this clonotype. V usage is TRBV10-3 and J usage is TRBJ1-1; possible D gene TRBD1, 5 bases. CDR3 size: 14 residues. Trimming stripped 3 bases from V and 1 base from J, with 9 bases between. Germline CDR1 reads ENHRY; CDR2 reads SYGVKD. DNA of the CDR3: TGTGCCATCAGTGACTTCGACAGGAACACTGAAGCTTTCTTT. Protein product: CAISDFDRNTEAFF.

The rearrangement links TRBV28 to TRBJ1-2; 8 nucleotides line up with TRBD1. Germline V lookup: CDR1 MDHEN, CDR2 SYDVKM. The CDR3 is 14 residues long. The V and J ends lost 5 bases and 4 bases, in that order; junction bases with no gene match: 6. The CDR3 loop reads CASSTGGGGYGYTF. The CDR3 DNA reads TGTGCCAGCAGTACAGGGGGGGGCGGCTATGGCTACACCTTC.

This clonotype was counted ten times or more. The chain combines TRBV14 with TRBJ2-5; no clear D. The V end was cut by 4 bases, the J end by 2 bases, with 11 bases between. The CDR3 has 14 amino acids. Per the germline V gene, CDR1 is SGHDN and CDR2 is FVKESK. CDR3 bases: TGTGCCAGCAGCCCCCTGTCGCCTCAAGAGACCCAGTACTTC. Translating gives CASSPLSPQETQYF.

This clonotype was counted at least ten times. The V gene is TRBV27, the J gene TRBJ1-5; 9 bases align to TRBD1. The V segment lost 5 bases and the J segment 5 bases; nucleotides outside the gene matches: 4. Germline V lookup: CDR1 MNHEY, CDR2 SMNVEV (reference sequence). The CDR3 runs 14 residues. The CDR3 spells CASSPQGADQPQHF. The CDR3 DNA reads TGTGCCAGCAGTCCACAGGGGGCCGATCAGCCCCAGCATTTT.

This clonotype has at least ten counts. The V gene is TRBV12-3 or TRBV12-4, the J gene TRBJ1-2; 11 bases are a match to TRBD1. After removal of 7 bases from V and 7 bases from J, the junction contained 8 bases not matched to a gene. CDR3 length equals 14 residues. The CDR3 region has the DNA TGTGCCAGCACCCTATGGACAGGGGGCTTTGGCTACACCTTC. Translating it yields CASTLWTGGFGYTF.

The rearrangement links TRBV30 to TRBJ1-2, with 8 bases identical to TRBD1. The V and J ends lost 8 bases and 8 bases, in that order; junction bases with no gene match: 10. Per germline, CDR1 GTSNPN and CDR2 SVGIG (reference sequence). The CDR3 runs 12 residues. In nucleotides, the CDR3 is TGTGCCGTGCAGGGGGCTGGGGGCGGCTACACCTTC. Protein: CAVQGAGGGYTF.

This clonotype was detected ten times or more. V usage is TRBV6-1 and J usage is TRBJ1-1, with D perhaps TRBD1 (6 bases). CDR1 is MNHNS, CDR2 SASEGT, per germline. The CDR3 loop spans 13 amino acids. Trimming stripped 4 bases from V and 5 bases from J, with 11 bases between. CDR3 residues: CASSAIGGTEAFF. CDR3 nucleotides: TGTGCCAGCAGTGCGATAGGGGGTACTGAAGCTTTCTTT.

The sample holds many counts of this clonotype. The gene calls are TRBV6-1 and TRBJ2-4; 7 bases align to TRBD2. V lost 7 bases, J lost 7 bases, and 13 bases stayed unmatched. Germline lookup yields CDR1 MNHNS and CDR2 SASEGT. The CDR3 has 15 residues. In DNA form, the CDR3 reads TGTGCCAGCACCCCGAGGTGGGAGGGCCTCAACATTCAGTACTTC. The encoded protein is CASTPRWEGLNIQYF.

This clonotype was picked up many times. The chain recombines TRBV18 with TRBJ1-2, with 9 bases that match TRBD1. CDR3 length: 14 amino acids. With V trimmed by 4 bases and J by 6 bases, 6 bases remained unmatched. The germline V gene has CDR1 KGHSH and CDR2 LQKENI. The CDR3 DNA sequence: TGTGCCAGCTCACAACGGGACAGGGATAATGGCTACACCTTC. Its protein product is CASSQRDRDNGYTF.

This clonotype has a count of ten or more. The V call is TRBV6-5, the J call TRBJ1-5, with 7 bases fitting TRBD1. This CDR3 spans 14 amino acids. J gave up 5 bases and V 2 bases, and 3 bases lay outside the gene matches. Per the germline V gene, CDR1 is MNHEY and CDR2 is SVGAGI. DNA for the CDR3: TGTGCCAGCAGTTACGGAGGGGGCGATCAGCCCCAGCATTTT. It yields the protein CASSYGGGDQPQHF.

The V call is TRBV5-1, the J call TRBJ1-1; 7 nucleotides agree with TRBD1. Trimming cost V 0 bases and J 3 bases; bases outside gene matches: 8. CDR1 is SGHRS, CDR2 YFSETQ, per germline. This CDR3 is built from 16 residues. The DNA for the CDR3 is TGCGCCAGCAGCTTGGCCACGACAGGGAGCTACACTGAAGCTTTCTTT. It translates to CASSLATTGSYTEAFF.

This clonotype was seen repeatedly, ten times or more. This chain connects TRBV2 to TRBJ2-1, with 7 bases identical to TRBD2. Trimming took 0 bases from V and 2 from J; bases not matched to a gene: 1. The CDR3 is made up of 15 amino acids. Per germline, CDR1 SNHLY and CDR2 FYNNEI. The CDR3 region is CASSEALATYNEQFF. The CDR3 coding sequence is TGTGCCAGCAGTGAAGCACTAGCGACCTACAATGAGCAGTTCTTC.

This clonotype was recorded only once. This chain uses TRBV12-3 or TRBV12-4 with TRBJ2-2, with 13 bases matching TRBD2. Trimming cost V 7 bases and J 8 bases; bases outside gene matches: 10. The CDR3 has 16 residues. The CDR3 region is CASTLGLAGVLGELFF. The CDR3 DNA reads as TGTGCCAGCACCCTCGGACTAGCGGGAGTACTGGGGGAGCTGTTTTTT.

The chain couples TRBV6-4 to TRBJ1-1; the match to TRBD1 covers 10 bases. With V trimmed by 6 bases and J by 4 bases, 5 bases remained unmatched. The germline V gene has CDR1 MRHNA and CDR2 SNTAGT. CDR3 length equals 14 residues. CDR3 bases: TGTGCCAGCAGGTATCGGACAGGGGGCACTGAAGCTTTCTTT. Its protein product is CASRYRTGGTEAFF.

The sample holds many counts of this clonotype. The chain carries TRBV28 and TRBJ1-3, with D maybe TRBD1 (6 bases). Germline V gene lookup returns CDR1 MDHEN and CDR2 SYDVKM. Between the trimmed V and J ends, which lost 7 bases and 2 bases, there was a span of 18 bases. CDR3 length: 16 amino acids. The CDR3 loop is CASTQSSRGTGNTIYF. The DNA of the CDR3 is TGTGCCAGCACCCAATCATCCAGGGGAACTGGAAACACCATATATTTT.

This clonotype was counted many times. This chain uses TRBV28 with TRBJ2-5; TRBD1 matches 8 bases. Trimming took 3 bases from V and 2 from J; bases not matched to a gene: 2. The CDR3 runs 14 residues. Looked up from germline, CDR1 is MDHEN and CDR2 is SYDVKM. CDR3 bases: TGTGCCAGCAGTTTCAACAGGGGGCAAGAGACCCAGTACTTC. Residues: CASSFNRGQETQYF.

This clonotype was detected a few times. For the CDR3, the DNA is TGTGCTAGTGGTCCCCTCGAGAGGATTAGCAATCAGCCCCAGCATTTT. This sequence encodes CASGPLERISNQPQHF. This chain joins TRBV12-5 and TRBJ1-5, with D hard to call. CDR1 and CDR2 (germline): LGHNT, FRNRAP. V was pared by 5 bases and J by 0 bases, with 14 bases between. This CDR3 is built from 16 residues.

This sequence joins TRBV20-1 and TRBJ1-1, with D perhaps TRBD1 (6 bases). The CDR3 extends over 15 amino acids. In germline, CDR1 is DFQATT, CDR2 SNEGSKA (reference sequence). Between the trimmed V and J ends, which lost 2 bases and 2 bases, there was a span of 15 bases. The CDR3 DNA follows: TGCAGTGCTAGAACACTGGACAGATTAAACACTGAAGCTTTCTTT. This translates into CSARTLDRLNTEAFF.

This clonotype was counted many times. The chain uses TRBV28 and TRBJ2-7; 14 bases fit TRBD2. The germline V gene encodes CDR1 MDHEN and CDR2 SYDVKM. CDR3 size: 17 residues. The J segment lost 2 bases and the V segment lost 10 bases, leaving 13 bases of the junction unmatched. The CDR3 DNA reads as TGTGCCACCCACGGGACTAGCGGGAGAGGGTCCCCCTACGAGCAGTACTTC. Its protein product is CATHGTSGRGSPYEQYF.

Concerning this clonotype itself: A read error may be the cause here, since a much bigger clone is one base away. The gene calls are TRBV12-3 or TRBV12-4 and TRBJ2-7, with D possibly matching TRBD1 (5 bases). The CDR3 is 11 amino acids. CDR3: CVSSVGHGQYF. CDR3 sequence (DNA): TGTGTCAGCAGTGTAGGACACGGGCAGTACTTC.

This clonotype was recorded many times. This chain uses TRBV2 with TRBJ2-2; TRBD2 aligns across 9 bases. V trimming: 0 bases; J trimming: 0 bases; junction bases outside the gene matches: 11. Germline V gene sequence: CDR1 SNHLY, CDR2 FYNNEI. This CDR3 has 20 residues. The CDR3 is CASSEASVSSGNANTGELFF. The CDR3 DNA sequence: TGTGCCAGCAGTGAAGCTTCTGTATCTAGCGGGAATGCGAACACCGGGGAGCTGTTTTTT.

There are many counts of this clonotype. The chain joins TRBV12-3 or TRBV12-4 to TRBJ2-7, with D maybe TRBD2 (6 bases). V shed 6 bases and J shed 0 bases, with 15 bases lying between them. The CDR3 has 15 amino acids. CDR3 DNA sequence: TGTGCCAGCAGGCTCGAGACTAGTCCCTCCTACGAGCAGTACTTC. This gives the protein CASRLETSPSYEQYF.